Following are 13 T cell receptor beta chains from one sample sequenced in a study of blood T cell repertoires in COVID-19. Method: immunoSEQ multiplex PCR; TCRdb's copy keeps in-frame clones and lacks some. The sample holds 95,000 to 110,000 clones; 84% are singletons and the top ten take about 12%. Sequencing used peripheral blood. The source is a human donor in a cohort sampled during active COVID-19.

The V and J genes are TRBV24-1 and TRBJ2-5; D ambiguous. The CDR3 has 12 amino acids. Between the trimmed V and J ends, which lost 0 bases and 5 bases, there was a span of 3 bases. CDR1 and CDR2 (germline): KGHDR, SFDVKD. As DNA, the CDR3 is TGTGCCACCAGTGATTTGCAGGAGACCCAGTACTTC. Translated: CATSDLQETQYF.

The rearrangement uses TRBV19 and TRBJ2-5; D gene unclear. This CDR3 comprises 13 residues. The germline V gene encodes CDR1 LNHDA and CDR2 SQIVND (reference sequence). Trimming stripped 8 bases from V and 3 bases from J, with 13 bases between. CDR3 in amino acids: CASSPGGEETQYF. The CDR3 DNA sequence: TGTGCCAGTTCCCCCGGCGGAGAAGAGACCCAGTACTTC.

V gene TRBV28 combines with J gene TRBJ1-1, with unresolved D. This CDR3 is built from 13 residues. Germline CDR1 and CDR2: MDHEN and SYDVKM. With 3 bases removed from V and 3 bases from J, the gap between germline ends came to 8 bases. This CDR3 is CASSLSRYTEAFF. CDR3 DNA: TGTGCCAGCAGTTTGTCCAGGTACACTGAAGCTTTCTTT.

This clone turned up a few times. The same CDR3 is also encoded by other DNA sequences in this sample. The rearrangement uses TRBV5-1 and TRBJ1-1; D remains unclear. Per the germline V gene, CDR1 is SGHRS and CDR2 is YFSETQ. There are 12 residues in the CDR3. V lost 7 bases, J lost 1 base, and 8 bases lay in between. CDR3: CASAEGNTEAFF. The CDR3 region has the DNA TGCGCCAGCGCAGAGGGGAACACTGAAGCTTTCTTT.

The V gene is TRBV11-2, the J gene TRBJ1-4; D gene ambiguous. Looked up from germline, CDR1 is SGHAT and CDR2 is FQNNGV. The CDR3 runs to 14 residues. V was pared by 1 base and J by 1 base, with 4 bases between. CDR3 amino acids: CASSLGGTNEKLFF. CDR3 DNA sequence: TGTGCCAGCAGCTTAGGCGGAACTAATGAAAAACTGTTTTTT.

Of note for this clone: Different DNA sequences within this sample yield the same CDR3. The chain has TRBV12-3 or TRBV12-4 and TRBJ1-2; the D gene is possibly TRBD1 (5 bases). The CDR3 covers 13 residues. The V and J ends lost 6 bases and 3 bases respectively, with 11 bases between them. The CDR3 loop reads CASSLGGDYGYTF. In DNA, the CDR3 is TGTGCCAGCAGCCTCGGGGGGGACTATGGCTACACCTTC.

The V gene is TRBV5-1, the J gene TRBJ2-3, with TRBD2 matching 7 bases. Germline V gene lookup returns CDR1 SGHRS and CDR2 YFSETQ. V was pared by 5 bases and J by 2 bases, with 8 bases of the junction left unmatched. This CDR3 comprises 15 residues. CDR3 protein: CASRGRDYSTDTQYF. The CDR3 bases are TGCGCCAGCAGGGGGCGGGACTACTCCACAGATACGCAGTATTTT.

The chain joins TRBV2 to TRBJ2-1, with 15 nucleotides matching TRBD2. Germline trimming cut 6 bases from V and 4 bases from J; bases unmatched to any gene: 7. The CDR3 covers 17 residues. Germline values: CDR1 SNHLY, CDR2 FYNNEI. CDR3 sequence (DNA): TGTGCCAGCAGCTCGGGACTAGCGGGGGGATTATACAATGAGCAGTTCTTC. This sequence encodes CASSSGLAGGLYNEQFF. Full variable domain (remainder filled in from reference TRBV2 and TRBJ2-1): EPEVTQTPSHQVTQMGQEVILRCVPISNHLYFYWYRQILGQKVEFLVSFYNNEISEKSEIFDDQFSVERPDGSNFTLKIRSTKLEDSAMYFCASSSGLAGGLYNEQFFGPGTRLTVL.

The V and J genes are TRBV27 and TRBJ2-7; D ambiguous. The CDR3 contains 16 residues. CDR1 MNHEY and CDR2 SMNVEV come from the germline V gene (reference sequence). V shed 5 bases and J shed 2 bases, with 19 bases lying between them. CDR3 nucleotides: TGTGCCAGCAGTCCTAACCCCGGAGAGGTAGCCTACGAGCAGTACTTC. Its protein product is CASSPNPGEVAYEQYF.

This chain uses TRBV5-8 with TRBJ2-5, with no clear D. The germline CDR1 and CDR2 sequences are SGHTS and YDEGEE. Deletions cut 0 bases from V and 5 bases from J, with 14 bases between. The CDR3 sequence is 15 residues long. The DNA of the CDR3 is TGTGCCAGCAGCTTGGTAACCCACACCGGGGAGACCCAGTACTTC. Amino acids: CASSLVTHTGETQYF.

Points on this clone: Other DNA sequences of this sample code for an identical CDR3. The DNA of the CDR3 is TGTGCCAGCAGCTTACAGGGGGCGAACACTGAAGCTTTCTTT. It encodes CASSLQGANTEAFF. The chain combines TRBV7-9 with TRBJ1-1; 8 bases are shared with TRBD1. The CDR3 length is 14 residues. Per the germline V gene, CDR1 is SEHNR and CDR2 is FQNEAQ (reference sequence). V lost 2 bases to trimming and J lost 1 base; unmatched junction nucleotides: 0.

The J gene is TRBJ2-5, the V gene TRBV29-1; D is unclear. In germline, CDR1 is SQVTM, CDR2 ANQGSEA. Trimming stripped 7 bases from V and 1 base from J, with 16 bases between. This CDR3 is 14 amino acids long. The CDR3 reads CSAFLVASQETQYF. CDR3 sequence (DNA): TGCAGCGCCTTTTTGGTGGCCAGCCAAGAGACCCAGTACTTC.

CDR3 residues: CAISVVAGYGYTF. The DNA for the CDR3 is TGTGCCATCAGTGTCGTCGCGGGCTATGGCTACACCTTC. The chain uses TRBV10-3 and TRBJ1-2; D uncertain. The CDR3 is 13 amino acids. Germline-derived CDR1 and CDR2 are ENHRY and SYGVKD. The V and J ends lost 4 bases and 4 bases respectively, with 10 bases between them.